This T cell receptor (beta chain) was sequenced in a study of blood T cell repertoires in COVID-19. Study-level information: Spain, Italy and the United States supplied samples that represented acute and convalescent COVID-19.

Source study methods: Reference gene primer amplification in the assay estimated nucleated cell counts. Clones were read by immunoSEQ multiplex PCR, and TCRdb kept only the in-frame ones, dropping some. That table furnishes V, J and clone size, whereas the DNA furnished D and trimming. This sample has nearly 250,000 clones, with about 82% found just once. This CDR3 has 18 amino acids. V lost 5 bases, J lost 5 bases, and 16 bases stayed unmatched. Per the germline V gene, CDR1 is LGHNA and CDR2 is YNFKEQ. V usage is TRBV4-2 and J usage is TRBJ2-5; 11 bases map to TRBD2. The sequence was obtained from a woman between 45 and 60 years old with acute COVID-19. Input material: PBMCs or T cells enriched from blood (not recorded which). The CDR3 loop is CASSSRLQTSGVRETQYF. The CDR3 DNA reads as TGTGCCAGCAGCTCCCGCCTCCAGACTAGCGGGGTTAGGGAGACCCAGTACTTC.